These 3 T cell receptor beta chains share one sample of origin, sequenced in a study of identical twins. From the 5' RACE reads, TCRdb called clonotypes with MiXCR, one entry per CDR3 protein. Among around 18,000 distinct CDR3 sequences listed, about two thirds were seen once. Input material: memory (CD45RO+) T cells sorted from blood. The source is a woman between 18 and 30 years old in good health. This table probably holds off-target reads from a library built for another chain.

The CDR3, as DNA: TGCGCCAGCAGCCAGCGGGGAACTACGGATACGCAGTATTTT. As protein: CASSQRGTTDTQYF. V usage is TRBV4-3 and J usage is TRBJ2-3; D may be TRBD2 (6 bases). V was shortened by 3 bases and J by 6 bases, with 13 bases between the two germline ends. This CDR3 spans 14 amino acids. Germline V gene data show CDR1 as LGHNA and CDR2 as YSLEER.

V and J are TRBV11-3 and TRBJ2-5; 13 bases map to TRBD2. The CDR3 runs to 16 residues. Germline V gene sequence: CDR1 SGHNT, CDR2 YENEEA. V gave up 5 bases and J gave up 1 base; unmatched junction bases: 4. The CDR3 bases are TGTGCCAGCAGCCCCGGGACTAGCGGGGCCCAAGAGACCCAGTACTTC. It encodes CASSPGTSGAQETQYF.

This chain connects TRBV6-5 to TRBJ1-1, with a possible D match to TRBD1 (5 bases). This CDR3 spans 14 amino acids. From germline, CDR1 is MNHEY and CDR2 SVGAGI. The V end lost 0 bases, the J end lost 5 bases, and 10 bases lay between the germline ends. CDR3 amino acids: CASSYSLGGTEAFF. The CDR3 region has the DNA TGTGCCAGCAGTTACTCGTTGGGGGGAACTGAAGCTTTCTTT.